These 26 T cell receptor beta chains came from one sample sequenced in a study of T-cell memory formation after mild COVID-19. Using its own MiXCR run on the 5' RACE reads, TCRdb lists one record per CDR3 protein. The sample lists approximately 450,000 distinct CDR3 sequences; 15% to 20% were seen once. The sample consisted of PBMCs or a T cell subset sorted from them (not recorded which). These receptors originate from an adult woman who had mild COVID-19 (a few samples of this study predate the infection). Cell type and time point are not known.

The rearrangement joins TRBV19 to TRBJ1-2, with TRBD1 matching over 7 bases. The germline CDR1 and CDR2 sequences are LNHDA and SQIVND (reference sequence). The V segment lost 0 bases and the J segment 3 bases; nucleotides outside the gene matches: 10. The CDR3 consists of 17 residues. For the CDR3, the DNA is TGTGCCAGTAGTATAGATCCGGTCACAGGGGCCCACTATGGCTACACCTTC. It codes for CASSIDPVTGAHYGYTF.

This clonotype appeared a few times. The chain employs TRBV12-3 or TRBV12-4 and TRBJ2-7; maybe TRBD2 (5 bases). The CDR3 totals 16 residues. The V end lost 5 bases, the J end lost 3 bases, and 20 bases lay between the germline ends. The CDR3 DNA is TGTGCCAGCAGTGCCCGGGGTCGTACTCACCACTACGAGCAGTACTTC. The encoded protein is CASSARGRTHHYEQYF.

This clonotype was detected a few times. V gene TRBV4-1 combines with J gene TRBJ2-3, with D hard to call. The CDR3 totals 13 residues. Deletions cut 1 base from V and 6 bases from J, with 8 bases between. In germline, CDR1 is MGHRA, CDR2 YSYEKL. For the CDR3, the DNA is TGCGCCAGCAGCCAAGTTAGTGAGGATACGCAGTATTTT. Translated, it gives CASSQVSEDTQYF.

The gene calls are TRBV20-1 and TRBJ1-3; 9 nucleotides align to TRBD1. Per germline, CDR1 DFQATT and CDR2 SNEGSKA (reference sequence). The CDR3 loop spans 13 amino acids. J gave up 4 bases and V 6 bases, and 4 bases lay outside the gene matches. CDR3 DNA: TGCAGTGCCACAGGGGGCGGCGGAAACACCATATATTTT. Its protein is CSATGGGGNTIYF.

This clonotype was seen a handful of times. The CDR3 spells CASSIQGGRSTEAFF. CDR3 coding DNA: TGTGCCAGTAGTATTCAAGGGGGCCGGAGCACTGAAGCTTTCTTT. The chain carries TRBV19 and TRBJ1-1; 7 nucleotides align to TRBD1. J lost 4 bases, V lost 3 bases, and 8 bases had no gene match. The V gene's germline CDR1 is LNHDA and CDR2 SQIVND (reference sequence). This CDR3 spans 15 amino acids.

This clonotype has just a few counts. The chain recombines TRBV4-2 with TRBJ2-3; 13 bases line up with TRBD2. The J segment lost 4 bases and the V segment lost 2 bases, leaving 3 bases of the junction unmatched. Germline V gene lookup returns CDR1 LGHNA and CDR2 YNFKEQ. The CDR3 has 16 residues. The CDR3 coding sequence is TGTGCCAGCAGCCAACTCGGACTAGCGGGGGCAGATACGCAGTATTTT. The encoded protein is CASSQLGLAGADTQYF.

The chain links TRBV7-3 to TRBJ1-5, with D tentatively TRBD1 (5 bases). The germline gives CDR1 SGHTA, CDR2 FQGTGA. V lost 5 bases to trimming and J lost 0 bases, with 11 bases between them. This CDR3 contains 15 residues. The CDR3 nucleotides are TGTGCCAGCAGCCTCAGACAGTATAGCAATCAGCCCCAGCATTTT. Encoded protein: CASSLRQYSNQPQHF.

The rearrangement uses TRBV20-1 and TRBJ1-1; D unresolved. CDR1 and CDR2 from the germline V gene are DFQATT and SNEGSKA (reference sequence). V was clipped by 5 bases and J by 4 bases, with 17 bases between them. This CDR3 has 14 amino acids. The CDR3 nucleotides read TGCAGTGCTCCCGATCGGAGGGTAGGCACTGAAGCTTTCTTT. Protein: CSAPDRRVGTEAFF.

This clonotype was counted a few times. The chain uses TRBV20-1 and TRBJ2-5, with a weak D call TRBD2 (5 bases). V shed 5 bases and J shed 5 bases, with 15 bases lying between them. Germline CDR1 is DFQATT and CDR2 is SNEGSKA (reference sequence). The CDR3 runs 13 residues. The CDR3 DNA reads TGCAGTGCTTTGGGAAACAGAGGGGAGACCCAGTACTTC. Translation gives CSALGNRGETQYF.

The V and J genes are TRBV24-1 and TRBJ2-1; 7 nucleotides match TRBD1. CDR1 KGHDR and CDR2 SFDVKD come from the germline V gene. This CDR3 has 13 residues. J lost 8 bases, V lost 3 bases, and 3 bases had no gene match. The CDR3 DNA sequence: TGTGCCACCAGTGATCCGAGGGGGCATGAGCAGTTCTTC. Protein sequence: CATSDPRGHEQFF.

A few counts support this clonotype. The rearrangement links TRBV5-1 to TRBJ1-1; 8 bases are a match to TRBD1. Germline V gives CDR1 SGHRS, CDR2 YFSETQ. V gave up 4 bases and J gave up 1 base; unmatched junction bases: 6. The CDR3 covers 15 residues. Written as DNA, the CDR3 is TGCGCCAGCAGCGCAGGGGGCGCCGGGAACACTGAAGCTTTCTTT. Protein: CASSAGGAGNTEAFF. Filled out from reference TRBV5-1 and TRBJ1-1, the complete variable domain reads KAGVTQTPRYLIKTRGQQVTLSCSPISGHRSVSWYQQTPGQGLQFLFEYFSETQRNKGNFPGRFSGRQFSNSRSEMNVSTLELGDSALYLCASSAGGAGNTEAFFGQGTRLTVV.

This clonotype turned up a few times. This chain connects TRBV20-1 to TRBJ1-2; D remains ambiguous. CDR1 DFQATT and CDR2 SNEGSKA come from the germline V gene (reference sequence). The V end was cut by 0 bases, the J end by 7 bases, with 6 bases between. This CDR3 is built from 11 residues. CDR3 nucleotides: TGCAGTGCTAGAGATCTAAGTGGCTACACCTTC. This codes for CSARDLSGYTF.

This clonotype was found many times. V is TRBV7-9 and J is TRBJ2-7; D not certain. Trimming cost V 6 bases and J 5 bases, with 11 bases left between them. The CDR3 spans 12 residues. Germline V gene sequence: CDR1 SEHNR, CDR2 FQNEAQ (reference sequence). CDR3 DNA sequence: TGTGCCAGCAGGGCGTTAAGCCACGAGCAGTACTTC. It translates to CASRALSHEQYF.

This clonotype was detected only a few times. The chain joins TRBV7-9 to TRBJ1-1; possible D gene TRBD1, 5 bases. Germline V CDR1 and CDR2: SEHNR, FQNEAQ (reference sequence). Trimming left V 5 bases short and J 4 bases short, with 11 bases between. This CDR3 contains 13 residues. The CDR3 region has the DNA TGTGCCAGCAGCCCCAGGGAGGGCACTGAAGCTTTCTTT. Translating gives CASSPREGTEAFF.

There are a few counts of this clonotype. Compared with germline, one end of the junction differs, possibly owing to a read error. J is TRBJ2-7 and V is TRBV25-1; TRBD1 might be the D (6 bases). Germline lookup yields CDR1 MGHDK and CDR2 SYGVNS. The CDR3 sequence is 13 residues long. CDR3 bases: TGTGCCAGCAGTGAATGGGACAAGGGGGACGTGATCTTC. Protein sequence: CASSEWDKGDVIF.

This clonotype has more than one count but fewer than ten. The gene calls are TRBV7-6 and TRBJ2-5, with 7 bases matching TRBD1. V trimming: 7 bases; J trimming: 2 bases; junction bases outside the gene matches: 7. Per germline, CDR1 SGHVS and CDR2 FNYEAQ. This CDR3 has 14 residues. The CDR3 coding sequence is TGTGCCAGCACCAGTTGGGACAGTCAAGAGACCCAGTACTTC. Translation gives CASTSWDSQETQYF.

V and J are TRBV20-1 and TRBJ2-3; no clear D. Trimming took 0 bases from V and 5 from J, leaving 18 bases between them. The CDR3 contains 16 residues. Looked up from germline, CDR1 is DFQATT and CDR2 is SNEGSKA (reference sequence). CDR3 coding DNA: TGCAGTGCTAGAGACCAGGAGAACGTCAGTGGAGATACGCAGTATTTT. Protein: CSARDQENVSGDTQYF.

The rearrangement links TRBV7-6 to TRBJ2-2; TRBD1 matches at 8 bases. Germline V gene data show CDR1 as SGHVS and CDR2 as FNYEAQ. The CDR3 extends over 17 amino acids. The J segment lost 3 bases and the V segment lost 5 bases, leaving 11 bases of the junction unmatched. The CDR3 coding sequence is TGTGCCAGCAGCCACGGCCGACAGGGGTTAGACACCGGGGAGCTGTTTTTT. Amino acid sequence: CASSHGRQGLDTGELFF.

This clonotype showed up just a few times. The chain carries TRBV12-3 or TRBV12-4 and TRBJ1-2, with unresolved D. V was cut by 7 bases and J by 3 bases, with 18 bases left in between. The CDR3 has 15 amino acids. The CDR3 loop is CASNNRAVGDYGYTF. The CDR3 DNA is TGTGCCAGCAACAATCGGGCAGTCGGGGACTATGGCTACACCTTC.

The chain links TRBV20-1 to TRBJ2-7; 7 bases are shared with TRBD1. This CDR3 spans 13 amino acids. Germline V gives CDR1 DFQATT, CDR2 SNEGSKA (reference sequence). Trimming cost V 3 bases and J 6 bases; bases outside gene matches: 8. CDR3 bases: TGCAGTGCTAGGACCCCAGGGGGTCCCGAGCAGTACTTC. Protein product: CSARTPGGPEQYF.

The chain uses TRBV7-8 and TRBJ2-7, with D maybe TRBD2 (5 bases). CDR3 length: 16 amino acids. Germline V gene data show CDR1 as SGHVS and CDR2 as FQNEAQ. Trimming shortened V by 1 base and J by 0 bases, and 13 bases separated the two germline ends. CDR3 protein: CASSLGGRGISYEQYF. CDR3 in DNA: TGTGCCAGCAGCTTAGGGGGTCGGGGAATCTCCTACGAGCAGTACTTC.

This clonotype appeared a few times. V usage is TRBV5-5 and J usage is TRBJ1-5, with D perhaps matching TRBD1 (6 bases). The V end was cut by 0 bases, the J end by 6 bases, with 13 bases between. The CDR3 spans 15 residues. Germline CDR1 is SGHKS and CDR2 is YYEKEE (reference sequence). This chain's CDR3 is CASSLETGWSQPQHF. DNA for the CDR3: TGTGCCAGCAGCTTGGAGACAGGATGGAGTCAGCCCCAGCATTTT.

This sequence joins TRBV6-5 and TRBJ2-5; tentatively, D is TRBD2 (6 bases). Germline V gives CDR1 MNHEY, CDR2 SVGAGI. Deletions cut 0 bases from V and 2 bases from J, with 28 bases between. The CDR3 has 21 residues. The CDR3 bases are TGTGCCAGCAGTTACTCGAGGCCCGGGACTCTAACCCGGGGCGTACAAGAGACCCAGTACTTC. Protein: CASSYSRPGTLTRGVQETQYF.

J is TRBJ2-7 and V is TRBV4-2; no definite D call. Looked up from germline, CDR1 is LGHNA and CDR2 is YNFKEQ. V was shortened by 4 bases and J by 5 bases, with 12 bases between the two germline ends. The CDR3 has 13 residues. As DNA, the CDR3 is TGTGCCAGCAGCCCTCGGCGAATGGACGAGCAGTACTTC. This sequence encodes CASSPRRMDEQYF.

This clonotype was found a few times. V is TRBV7-9 and J is TRBJ2-3; the match to TRBD2 covers 12 bases. Looked up from germline, CDR1 is SEHNR and CDR2 is FQNEAQ (reference sequence). This CDR3 has 18 amino acids. The J segment lost 4 bases and the V segment lost 5 bases, leaving 13 bases of the junction unmatched. CDR3 DNA sequence: TGTGCCAGCAGCCTCGAGCTAGCGGGGGGGCCGAACGCAGATACGCAGTATTTT. It specifies CASSLELAGGPNADTQYF.

The chain is built from TRBV10-3 and TRBJ2-5, with a weak D call TRBD1 (7 bases). The CDR3 spans 16 residues. Germline lookup yields CDR1 ENHRY and CDR2 SYGVKD. Deletions cut 8 bases from V and 0 bases from J, with 19 bases between. The CDR3 DNA sequence: TGTGCCATCGGAGGGGGCTTAGGGTCGGACCAAGAGACCCAGTACTTC. Amino acids: CAIGGGLGSDQETQYF.